This is a list of T cell receptor beta chains from one sample in a study of cytomegalovirus exposure and HLA in healthy donors. Profiling relied on immunoSEQ multiplex PCR, and the TCRdb table lists in-frame clones only, not all of them. The table shows 95,000 to 150,000 clones, with 77% occurring only once. Sequences were obtained from PBMCs. Source of these receptors: a woman aged 40 to 50 in good health and CMV-seropositive. CDR3s include the opening cysteine and the closing phenylalanine or tryptophan. A D gene is named only where the DNA matches it firmly. Only part of the rows carry a size: once, few, many, or a class if the clone is expanded.

d_gene: TRBD2
len: 16
v_gene: TRBV14
j_gene: TRBJ2-1
abundance: .
CDR3aa: CASRGLAGGGSDEQFF
CDR3nt: TGTGCCAGCAGGGGACTAGCGGGAGGAGGGAGTGATGAGCAGTTCTTC

d_gene: .
len: 13
v_gene: TRBV30
j_gene: TRBJ2-1
abundance: few
CDR3aa: CAWRGDSPNEQFF
CDR3nt: TGTGCCTGGAGAGGGGATTCGCCCAATGAGCAGTTCTTC

d_gene: TRBD2
len: 18
v_gene: TRBV9
j_gene: TRBJ2-5
abundance: .
CDR3aa: CASSVASGAGGLQETQYF
CDR3nt: TGTGCCAGCAGCGTAGCTTCGGGAGCGGGAGGGTTGCAAGAGACCCAGTACTTC

d_gene: TRBD2
len: 15
v_gene: TRBV5-1
j_gene: TRBJ2-1
abundance: .
CDR3aa: CASSMGLADYNEQFF
CDR3nt: TGCGCCAGCAGCATGGGACTAGCGGATTACAATGAGCAGTTCTTC

d_gene: TRBD1
len: 13
v_gene: TRBV11-2
j_gene: TRBJ2-5
abundance: .
CDR3aa: CASSSGQVVQQYF
CDR3nt: TGTGCCAGCAGTTCCGGACAGGTTGTCCAGCAGTACTTC

d_gene: TRBD1
len: 15
v_gene: TRBV2
j_gene: TRBJ1-5
abundance: .
CDR3aa: CASRGDSSSNQPQHF
CDR3nt: TGTGCCAGCAGGGGGGACAGTTCTTCCAATCAGCCCCAGCATTTT

d_gene: TRBD2
len: 16
v_gene: TRBV7-2
j_gene: TRBJ2-5
abundance: .
CDR3aa: CASSFPRLASKETQYF
CDR3nt: TGTGCCAGCAGCTTCCCAAGACTAGCTTCTAAAGAGACCCAGTACTTC

d_gene: .
len: 13
v_gene: TRBV2
j_gene: TRBJ1-2
abundance: .
CDR3aa: CASSVQSNYGYTF
CDR3nt: TGTGCCAGCAGTGTTCAATCTAACTATGGCTACACCTTC

d_gene: TRBD1
len: 14
v_gene: TRBV6-1
j_gene: TRBJ1-1
abundance: .
CDR3aa: CASSPEGTGTEAFF
CDR3nt: TGTGCCAGCAGTCCCGAGGGGACAGGAACTGAAGCTTTCTTT

d_gene: .
len: 13
v_gene: TRBV6-5
j_gene: TRBJ2-7
abundance: .
CDR3aa: CASSYASTYEQYF
CDR3nt: TGTGCCAGCAGTTACGCCTCTACCTACGAGCAGTACTTC

d_gene: .
len: 12
v_gene: TRBV18
j_gene: TRBJ2-7
abundance: .
CDR3aa: CASSPAGYEQYF
CDR3nt: TGTGCCAGCTCCCCGGCGGGGTACGAGCAGTACTTC

d_gene: TRBD2
len: 15
v_gene: TRBV5-5
j_gene: TRBJ2-3
abundance: .
CDR3aa: CASSYAWTSPSPQYF
CDR3nt: TGTGCCAGCAGCTACGCTTGGACTAGCCCATCTCCGCAGTATTTT

d_gene: .
len: 16
v_gene: TRBV7-9
j_gene: TRBJ2-6
abundance: once
CDR3aa: CASTPTVTEGANVLTF
CDR3nt: TGTGCCAGCACCCCGACCGTCACGGAGGGGGCCAACGTCCTGACTTTC

d_gene: .
len: 14
v_gene: TRBV6-5
j_gene: TRBJ2-5
abundance: .
CDR3aa: CASSYTGLRETQYF
CDR3nt: TGTGCCAGCAGTTACACGGGACTCCGGGAGACCCAGTACTTC

d_gene: TRBD1
len: 14
v_gene: TRBV19
j_gene: TRBJ2-7
abundance: .
CDR3aa: CASSKQGSTDEQYF
CDR3nt: TGTGCCAGTAGTAAACAGGGGAGCACGGACGAGCAGTACTTC

d_gene: TRBD2
len: 15
v_gene: TRBV5-4
j_gene: TRBJ2-5
abundance: .
CDR3aa: CASSLTSGREETQYF
CDR3nt: TGTGCCAGCAGCTTGACTAGCGGGAGGGAAGAGACCCAGTACTTC

d_gene: .
len: 12
v_gene: TRBV6-5
j_gene: TRBJ2-3
abundance: .
CDR3aa: CASSTGTDTQYF
CDR3nt: TGTGCCAGCAGCACGGGCACAGATACGCAGTATTTT

d_gene: TRBD1
len: 15
v_gene: TRBV2
j_gene: TRBJ2-3
abundance: .
CDR3aa: CASSGQGAGTDTQYF
CDR3nt: TGTGCCAGCAGTGGACAGGGGGCGGGCACAGATACGCAGTATTTT

d_gene: .
len: 14
v_gene: TRBV6-6
j_gene: TRBJ1-2
abundance: .
CDR3aa: CASSPGGGRGGYTF
CDR3nt: TGTGCCAGCAGCCCCGGCGGGGGGCGCGGTGGCTACACCTTC

d_gene: .
len: 15
v_gene: TRBV18
j_gene: TRBJ2-3
abundance: .
CDR3aa: CASSPQQVPGYTQYF
CDR3nt: TGTGCCAGCTCACCACAACAAGTTCCCGGGTATACGCAGTATTTT

d_gene: .
len: 14
v_gene: TRBV5-8
j_gene: TRBJ1-1
abundance: .
CDR3aa: CASSLDIPNTEAFF
CDR3nt: TGTGCCAGCAGCTTGGACATACCGAACACTGAAGCTTTCTTT

d_gene: TRBD1
len: 15
v_gene: TRBV6-1
j_gene: TRBJ1-4
abundance: .
CDR3aa: CASSIRQGRAEKLFF
CDR3nt: TGTGCCAGCAGTATCCGACAGGGACGGGCTGAAAAACTGTTTTTT

d_gene: TRBD1
len: 15
v_gene: TRBV5-1
j_gene: TRBJ1-1
abundance: .
CDR3aa: CASSRDSQMNTEAFF
CDR3nt: TGCGCCAGCAGCAGGGACAGTCAAATGAACACTGAAGCTTTCTTT

d_gene: .
len: 13
v_gene: TRBV11-3
j_gene: TRBJ2-4
abundance: once
CDR3aa: CASSLSQEGIQYF
CDR3nt: TGTGCCAGCAGCTTAAGCCAGGAGGGTATTCAGTACTTC

d_gene: .
len: 14
v_gene: TRBV6-1
j_gene: TRBJ1-5
abundance: .
CDR3aa: CASIKGGNNQPQHF
CDR3nt: TGTGCCAGCATAAAAGGCGGAAACAATCAGCCCCAGCATTTT

d_gene: TRBD2
len: 16
v_gene: TRBV7-9
j_gene: TRBJ2-3
abundance: .
CDR3aa: CASSLTSGSTTDTQYF
CDR3nt: TGTGCCAGCAGCTTAACAAGCGGGAGTACGACAGATACGCAGTATTTT